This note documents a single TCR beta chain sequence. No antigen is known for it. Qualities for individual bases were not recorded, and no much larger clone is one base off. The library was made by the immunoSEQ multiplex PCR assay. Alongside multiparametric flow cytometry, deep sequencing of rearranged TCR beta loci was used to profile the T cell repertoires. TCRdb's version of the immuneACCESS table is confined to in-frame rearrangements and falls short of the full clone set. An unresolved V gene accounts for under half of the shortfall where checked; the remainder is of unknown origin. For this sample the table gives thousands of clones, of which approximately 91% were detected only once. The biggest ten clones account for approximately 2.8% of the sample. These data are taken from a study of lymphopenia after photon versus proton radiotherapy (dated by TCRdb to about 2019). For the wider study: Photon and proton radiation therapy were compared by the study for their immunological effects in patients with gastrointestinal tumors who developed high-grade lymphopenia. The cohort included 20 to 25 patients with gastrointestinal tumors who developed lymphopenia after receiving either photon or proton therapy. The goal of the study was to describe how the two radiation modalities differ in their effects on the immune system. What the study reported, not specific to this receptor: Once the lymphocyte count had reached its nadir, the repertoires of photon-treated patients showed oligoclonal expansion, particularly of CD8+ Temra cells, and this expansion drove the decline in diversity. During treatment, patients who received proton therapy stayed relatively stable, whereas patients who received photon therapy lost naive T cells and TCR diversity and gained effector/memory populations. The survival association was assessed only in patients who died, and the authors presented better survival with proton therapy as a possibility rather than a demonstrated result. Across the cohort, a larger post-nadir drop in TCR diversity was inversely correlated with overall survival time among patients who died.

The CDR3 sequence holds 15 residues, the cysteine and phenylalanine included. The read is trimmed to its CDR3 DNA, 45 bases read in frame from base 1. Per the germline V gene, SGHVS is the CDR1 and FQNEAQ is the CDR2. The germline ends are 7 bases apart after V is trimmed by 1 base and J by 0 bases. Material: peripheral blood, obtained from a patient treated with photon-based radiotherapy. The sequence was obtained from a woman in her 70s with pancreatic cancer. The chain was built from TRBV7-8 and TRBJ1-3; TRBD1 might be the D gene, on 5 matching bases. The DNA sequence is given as TGTGCCAGCAGCTTAGGGGGCTCCTCTGGAAACACCATATATTTT. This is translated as CASSLGGSSGNTIYF. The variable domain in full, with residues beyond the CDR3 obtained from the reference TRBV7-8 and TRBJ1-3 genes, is GAGVSQSPRYKVAKRGQDVALRCDPISGHVSLFWYQQALGQGPEFLTYFQNEAQLDKSGLPSDRFFAERPEGSVSTLKIQRTQQEDSAVYLCASSLGGSSGNTIYFGEGSWLTVV.